The 4 T cell receptor beta chains given below trace back to one sample, sequenced in a study of blood T cell repertoires in COVID-19. Produced via immunoSEQ multiplex PCR; TCRdb's table is partial and in-frame only. The sample records 210,000 or so clones, roughly 80% being singletons. Input material: peripheral blood. These receptors were obtained from a woman at least 80 years old with acute or convalescent COVID-19.

The chain joins TRBV27 to TRBJ2-1, with 13 positions matching TRBD2. Germline V gene sequence: CDR1 MNHEY, CDR2 SMNVEV (reference sequence). This CDR3 comprises 18 residues. J gave up 2 bases and V 4 bases, and 8 bases lay outside the gene matches. The CDR3 loop is CASSSTSGRASPYNEQFF. DNA of the CDR3: TGTGCCAGCAGTTCCACTAGCGGGAGGGCCTCCCCCTACAATGAGCAGTTCTTC.

The V gene is TRBV19, the J gene TRBJ2-7; TRBD2 might be the D (6 bases). Trimming left V 5 bases short and J 5 bases short, with 16 bases between. CDR1 and CDR2 from the germline V gene are LNHDA and SQIVND (reference sequence). CDR3 length: 14 residues. CDR3 protein: CASSSSGTLHEQYF. The CDR3 DNA sequence: TGTGCCAGTAGTTCCTCCGGGACTCTCCACGAGCAGTACTTC.

This clone was recorded once. This sequence joins TRBV7-2 and TRBJ1-4, with TRBD1 matching over 9 bases. Germline lookup yields CDR1 SGHTA and CDR2 FQGNSA. This CDR3 is 14 amino acids long. Trimming removed 4 bases from V and 5 bases from J; junction bases left unmatched: 2. The CDR3 protein is CASSWTGVNEKLFF. The CDR3 DNA is TGTGCCAGCAGCTGGACAGGGGTGAATGAAAAACTGTTTTTT.

The V and J genes are TRBV9 and TRBJ1-2; TRBD1 matches 8 bases. The V gene's germline CDR1 is SGDLS and CDR2 YYNGEE. Trimming cost V 3 bases and J 6 bases; bases outside gene matches: 10. The CDR3 is 15 residues long. The CDR3 loop is CASSATGGSGHGYTF. Written as DNA, the CDR3 is TGTGCCAGCAGCGCAACAGGGGGAAGCGGGCATGGCTACACCTTC.